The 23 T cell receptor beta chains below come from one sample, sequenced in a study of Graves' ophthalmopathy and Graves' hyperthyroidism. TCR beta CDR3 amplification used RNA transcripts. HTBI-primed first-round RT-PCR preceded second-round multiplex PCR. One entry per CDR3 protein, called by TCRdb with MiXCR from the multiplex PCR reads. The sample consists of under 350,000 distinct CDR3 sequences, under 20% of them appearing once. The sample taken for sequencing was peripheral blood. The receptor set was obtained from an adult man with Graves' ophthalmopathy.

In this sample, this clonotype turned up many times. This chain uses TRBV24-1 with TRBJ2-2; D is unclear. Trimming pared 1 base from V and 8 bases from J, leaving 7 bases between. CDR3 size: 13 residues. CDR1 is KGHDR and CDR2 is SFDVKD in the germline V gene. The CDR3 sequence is CATSDFQAGELFF. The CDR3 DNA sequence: TGTGCCACCAGTGATTTTCAGGCGGGGGAGCTGTTTTTT.

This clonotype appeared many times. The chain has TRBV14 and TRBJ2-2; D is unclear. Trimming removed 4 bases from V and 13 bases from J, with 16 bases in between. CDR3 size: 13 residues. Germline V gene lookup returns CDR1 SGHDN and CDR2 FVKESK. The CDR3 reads CASSLRHDLGLFF. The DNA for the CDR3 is TGTGCCAGCAGCCTTCGACACGATTTAGGGCTGTTTTTT.

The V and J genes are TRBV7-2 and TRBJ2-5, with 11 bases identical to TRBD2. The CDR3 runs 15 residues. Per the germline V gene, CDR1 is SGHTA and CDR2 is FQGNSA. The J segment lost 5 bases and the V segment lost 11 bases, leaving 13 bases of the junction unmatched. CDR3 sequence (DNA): TGTGCCGGTAGTTTAACTAGCGGGAGTTGGGAGACCCAGTACTTC. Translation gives CAGSLTSGSWETQYF. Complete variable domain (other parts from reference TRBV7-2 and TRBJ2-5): GAGVSQSPSNKVTEKGKDVELRCDPISGHTALYWYRQSLGQGLEFLIYFQGNSAPDKSGLPSDRFSAERTGGSVSTLTIQRTQQEDSAVYLCAGSLTSGSWETQYFGPGTRLLVL.

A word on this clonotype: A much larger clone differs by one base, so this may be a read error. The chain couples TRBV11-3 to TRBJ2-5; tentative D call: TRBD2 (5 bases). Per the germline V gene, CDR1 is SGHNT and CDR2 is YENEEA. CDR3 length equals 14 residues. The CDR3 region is CASSFGVAGETRYF. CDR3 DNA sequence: TGTGCCAGCAGCTTCGGGGTTGCCGGGGAGACCCGGTACTTC. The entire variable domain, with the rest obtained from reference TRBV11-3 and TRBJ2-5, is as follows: EAGVVQSPRYKIIEKKQPVAFWCNPISGHNTLYWYLQNLGQGPELLIRYENEEAVDDSQLPKDRFSAERLKGVDSTLKIQPAELGDSAVYLCASSFGVAGETRYFGPGTRLLVL.

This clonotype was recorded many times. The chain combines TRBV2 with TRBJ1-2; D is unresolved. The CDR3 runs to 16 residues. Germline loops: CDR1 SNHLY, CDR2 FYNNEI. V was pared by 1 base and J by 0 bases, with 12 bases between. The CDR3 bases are TGTGCCAGCAGTGAAGATGGAGGCGGATCTAACTATGGCTACACCTTC. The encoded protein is CASSEDGGGSNYGYTF.

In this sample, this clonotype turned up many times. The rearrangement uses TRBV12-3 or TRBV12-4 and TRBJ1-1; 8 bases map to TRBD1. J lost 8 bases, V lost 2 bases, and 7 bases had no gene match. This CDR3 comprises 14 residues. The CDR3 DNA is TGTGCCAGCAGTTTATCTAACAGGGGGACCGAAGCTTTCTTT. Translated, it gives CASSLSNRGTEAFF.

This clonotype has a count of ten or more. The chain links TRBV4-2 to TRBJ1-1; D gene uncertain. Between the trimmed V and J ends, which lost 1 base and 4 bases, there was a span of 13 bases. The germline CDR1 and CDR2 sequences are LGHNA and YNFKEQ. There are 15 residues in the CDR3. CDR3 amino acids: CASSQVGEVSTEAFF. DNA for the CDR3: TGTGCCAGCAGCCAAGTTGGAGAGGTGAGCACTGAAGCTTTCTTT.

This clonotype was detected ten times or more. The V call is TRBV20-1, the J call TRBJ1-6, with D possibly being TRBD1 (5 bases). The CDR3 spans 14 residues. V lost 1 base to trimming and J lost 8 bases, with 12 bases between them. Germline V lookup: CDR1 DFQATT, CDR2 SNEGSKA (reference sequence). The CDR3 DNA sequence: TGCAGTGCTAGAGCCGGGACTCCCTATTCACCCCTCCACTTT. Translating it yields CSARAGTPYSPLHF.

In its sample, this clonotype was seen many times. The CDR3 nucleotides read TGTGCCAGCAGCCTCTTAGCGGGGGGCGAAGAGACCCAGTACTTC. It is translated as CASSLLAGGEETQYF. This chain links TRBV11-1 with TRBJ2-5, with 10 bases aligning to TRBD2. The V and J ends lost 5 bases and 3 bases, in that order; junction bases with no gene match: 6. Germline values: CDR1 SGHAT, CDR2 FQDESV (reference sequence). CDR3 length: 15 residues.

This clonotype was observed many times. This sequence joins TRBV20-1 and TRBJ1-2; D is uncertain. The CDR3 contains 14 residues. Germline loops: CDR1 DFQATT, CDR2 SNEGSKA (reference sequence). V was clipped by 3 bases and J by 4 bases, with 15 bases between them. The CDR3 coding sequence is TGCAGTGCTAGTCAAGGCGCGAAGGGCTATGGCTACACCTTC. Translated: CSASQGAKGYGYTF.

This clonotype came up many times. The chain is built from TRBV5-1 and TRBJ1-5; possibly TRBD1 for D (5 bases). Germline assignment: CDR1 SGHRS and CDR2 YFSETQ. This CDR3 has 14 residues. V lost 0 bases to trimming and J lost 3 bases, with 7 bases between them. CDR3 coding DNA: TGCGCCAGCAGCTTGGAAGGGGACAATCAGCCCCAGCATTTT. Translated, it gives CASSLEGDNQPQHF.

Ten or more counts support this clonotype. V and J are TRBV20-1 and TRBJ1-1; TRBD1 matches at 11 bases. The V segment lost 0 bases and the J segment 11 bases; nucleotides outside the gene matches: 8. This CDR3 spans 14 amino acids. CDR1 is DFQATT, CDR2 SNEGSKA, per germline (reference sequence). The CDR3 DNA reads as TGCAGTGCTAGAGAAGCGGACAGGGGGCGCGTGGCTTTCTTT. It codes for CSAREADRGRVAFF.

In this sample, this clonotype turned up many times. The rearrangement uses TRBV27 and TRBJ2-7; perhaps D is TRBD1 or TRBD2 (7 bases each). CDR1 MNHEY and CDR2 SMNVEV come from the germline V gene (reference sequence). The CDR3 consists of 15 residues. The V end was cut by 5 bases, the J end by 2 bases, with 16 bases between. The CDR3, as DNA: TGTGCCAGCAGTCTGGGGGGGACAGCGGCCTACGAGCAGTACTTC. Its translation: CASSLGGTAAYEQYF.

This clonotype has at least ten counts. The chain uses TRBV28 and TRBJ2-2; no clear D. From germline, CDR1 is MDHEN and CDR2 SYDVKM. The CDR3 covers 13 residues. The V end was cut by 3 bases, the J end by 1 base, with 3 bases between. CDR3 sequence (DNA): TGTGCCAGCAGTTTCGTGAACACCGGGGAGCTGTTTTTT. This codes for CASSFVNTGELFF.

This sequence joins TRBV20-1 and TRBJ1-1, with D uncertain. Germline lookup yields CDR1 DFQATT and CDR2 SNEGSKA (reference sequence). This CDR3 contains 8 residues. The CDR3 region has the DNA TGCAGGGCTTGGGAAGCTTTCTTT. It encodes CRAWEAFF.

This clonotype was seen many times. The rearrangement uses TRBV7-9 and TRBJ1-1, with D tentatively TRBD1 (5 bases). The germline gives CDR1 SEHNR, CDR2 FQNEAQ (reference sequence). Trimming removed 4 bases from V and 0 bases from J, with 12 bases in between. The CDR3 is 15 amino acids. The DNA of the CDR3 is TGTGCCAGCAGCTCTGCCAGGGATCTGAACACTGAAGCTTTCTTT. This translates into CASSSARDLNTEAFF.

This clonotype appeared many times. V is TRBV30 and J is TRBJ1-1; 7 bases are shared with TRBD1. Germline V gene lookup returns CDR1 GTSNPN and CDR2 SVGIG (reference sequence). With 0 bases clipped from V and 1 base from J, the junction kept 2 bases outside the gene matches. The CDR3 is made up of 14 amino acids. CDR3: CAWSVGTENTEAFF. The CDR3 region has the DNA TGTGCCTGGAGTGTAGGGACAGAGAACACTGAAGCTTTCTTT.

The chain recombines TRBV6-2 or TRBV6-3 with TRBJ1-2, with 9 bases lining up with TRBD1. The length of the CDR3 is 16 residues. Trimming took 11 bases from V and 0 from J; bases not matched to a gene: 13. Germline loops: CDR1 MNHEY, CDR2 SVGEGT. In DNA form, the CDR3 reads TGTGCCGCGTTTCAGGGACAGGGTCTTTCTAACTATGGCTACACCTTC. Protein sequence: CAAFQGQGLSNYGYTF.

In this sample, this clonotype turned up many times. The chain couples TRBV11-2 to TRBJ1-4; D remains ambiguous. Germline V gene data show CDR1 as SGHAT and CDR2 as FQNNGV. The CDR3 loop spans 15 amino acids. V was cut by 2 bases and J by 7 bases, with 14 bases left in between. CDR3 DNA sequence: TGTGCCAGCAGCTTAAACCCCTTGGCGGGTGAAAAACTGTTTTTT. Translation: CASSLNPLAGEKLFF. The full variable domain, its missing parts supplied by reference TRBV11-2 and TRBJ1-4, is EAGVAQSPRYKIIEKRQSVAFWCNPISGHATLYWYQQILGQGPKLLIQFQNNGVVDDSQLPKDRFSAERLKGVDSTLKIQPAKLEDSAVYLCASSLNPLAGEKLFFGSGTQLSVL.

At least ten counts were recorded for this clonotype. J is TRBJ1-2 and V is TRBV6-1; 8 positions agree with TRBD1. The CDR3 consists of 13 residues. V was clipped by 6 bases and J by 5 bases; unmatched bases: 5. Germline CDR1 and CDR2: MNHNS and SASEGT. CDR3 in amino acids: CASSLQGEYGYTF. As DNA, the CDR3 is TGTGCCAGCAGCCTACAGGGGGAGTATGGCTACACCTTC.

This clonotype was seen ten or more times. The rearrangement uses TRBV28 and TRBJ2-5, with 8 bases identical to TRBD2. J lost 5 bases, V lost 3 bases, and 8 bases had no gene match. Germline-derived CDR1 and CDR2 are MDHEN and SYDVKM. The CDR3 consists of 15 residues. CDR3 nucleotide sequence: TGTGCCAGCAGTTTTCTCAGGACTAGCAAGGAGACCCAGTACTTC. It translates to CASSFLRTSKETQYF.

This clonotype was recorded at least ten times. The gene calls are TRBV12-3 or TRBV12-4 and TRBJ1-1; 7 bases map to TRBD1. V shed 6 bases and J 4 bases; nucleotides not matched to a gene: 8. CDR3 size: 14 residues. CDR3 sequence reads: CASSLQGFSTEAFF. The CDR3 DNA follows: TGTGCCAGCAGCCTACAGGGGTTTAGCACTGAAGCTTTCTTT.

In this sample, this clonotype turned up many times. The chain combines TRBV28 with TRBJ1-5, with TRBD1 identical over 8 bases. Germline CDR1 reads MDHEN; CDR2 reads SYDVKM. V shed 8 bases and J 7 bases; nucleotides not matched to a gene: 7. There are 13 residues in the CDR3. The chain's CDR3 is CASSDRAKQPQHF. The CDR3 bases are TGTGCCAGCTCGGACAGGGCGAAGCAGCCCCAGCATTTT.